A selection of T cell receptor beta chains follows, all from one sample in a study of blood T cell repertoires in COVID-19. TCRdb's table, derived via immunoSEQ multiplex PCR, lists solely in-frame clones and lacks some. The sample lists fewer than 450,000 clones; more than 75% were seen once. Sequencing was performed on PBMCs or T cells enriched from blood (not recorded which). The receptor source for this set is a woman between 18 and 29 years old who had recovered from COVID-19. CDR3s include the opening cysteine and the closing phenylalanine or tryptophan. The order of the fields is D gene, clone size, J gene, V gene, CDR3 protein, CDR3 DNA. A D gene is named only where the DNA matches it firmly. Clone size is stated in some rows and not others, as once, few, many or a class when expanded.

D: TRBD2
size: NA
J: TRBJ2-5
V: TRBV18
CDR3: CASSPTSRETQYF
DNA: TGTGCCAGCTCACCGACTAGCCGAGAGACCCAGTACTTC

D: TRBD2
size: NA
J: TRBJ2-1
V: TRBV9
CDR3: CASSDRGGYEQFF
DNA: TGTGCCAGCAGCGATCGGGGGGGCTATGAGCAGTTCTTC

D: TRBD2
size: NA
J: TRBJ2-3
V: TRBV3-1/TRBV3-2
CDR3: CASSQVPGGSTDTQYF
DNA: TGTGCCAGCAGCCAAGTCCCGGGGGGGTCTACAGATACGCAGTATTTT

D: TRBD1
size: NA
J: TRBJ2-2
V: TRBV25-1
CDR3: CASLHGDSGELFF
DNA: TGTGCCAGCCTCCATGGGGACAGCGGGGAGCTGTTTTTT

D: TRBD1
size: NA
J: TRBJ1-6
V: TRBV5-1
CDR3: CASSKDRGPINSPLHF
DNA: TGCGCCAGCAGCAAGGACAGGGGGCCTATTAATTCACCCCTCCACTTT

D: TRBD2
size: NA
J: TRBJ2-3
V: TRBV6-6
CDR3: CASRGLAGGLDTQYF
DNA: TGTGCCAGCAGAGGACTAGCGGGGGGGTTAGATACGCAGTATTTT

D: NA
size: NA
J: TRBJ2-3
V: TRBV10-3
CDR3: CAIRGGRGKGTDTQYF
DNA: TGTGCCATCAGGGGGGGACGGGGGAAGGGTACAGATACGCAGTATTTT

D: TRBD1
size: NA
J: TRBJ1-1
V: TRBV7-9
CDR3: CASSSLDRGPNTEAFF
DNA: TGTGCCAGCAGCTCCCTGGACAGGGGGCCGAACACTGAAGCTTTCTTT

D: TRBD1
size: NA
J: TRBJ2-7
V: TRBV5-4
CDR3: CASSSGQEFYEQYF
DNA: TGTGCCAGCAGCTCCGGACAGGAGTTCTACGAGCAGTACTTC

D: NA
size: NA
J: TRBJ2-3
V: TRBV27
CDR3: CASSFWGPDTDTQYF
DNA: TGTGCCAGCAGTTTTTGGGGGCCCGACACAGATACGCAGTATTTT

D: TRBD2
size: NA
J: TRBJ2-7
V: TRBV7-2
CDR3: CASSQTSGGIYEQYF
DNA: TGTGCCAGCAGCCAGACTAGCGGGGGGATATACGAGCAGTACTTC

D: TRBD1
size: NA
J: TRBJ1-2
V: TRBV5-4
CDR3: CASSLYGTDYGYTF
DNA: TGTGCCAGCAGCTTGTATGGGACAGACTATGGCTACACCTTC

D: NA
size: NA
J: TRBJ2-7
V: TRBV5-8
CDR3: CASSLNRGYEQYF
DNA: TGTGCCAGCAGCTTGAACCGGGGCTACGAGCAGTACTTC

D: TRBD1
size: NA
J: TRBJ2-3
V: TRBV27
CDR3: CASSYRDRGPEDTQYF
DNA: TGTGCCAGCAGCTACCGGGACAGGGGGCCGGAAGATACGCAGTATTTT

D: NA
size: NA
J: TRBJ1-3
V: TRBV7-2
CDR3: CASSSRGGLNTIYF
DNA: TGTGCCAGCAGCTCTAGGGGGGGTCTAAACACCATATATTTT

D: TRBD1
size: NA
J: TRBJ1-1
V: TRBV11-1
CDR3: CASSPRTGLAVPEAFF
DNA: TGTGCCAGCAGCCCACGGACAGGGTTGGCGGTCCCTGAAGCTTTCTTT

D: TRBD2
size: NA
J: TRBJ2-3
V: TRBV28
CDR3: CASSVTSGVPTDTQYF
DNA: TGTGCCAGCAGTGTCACTAGCGGGGTACCCACAGATACGCAGTATTTT

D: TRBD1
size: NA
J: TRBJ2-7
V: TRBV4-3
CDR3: CASSDDGQGLREQYF
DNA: TGCGCCAGCAGCGACGATGGACAGGGACTTCGCGAGCAGTACTTC

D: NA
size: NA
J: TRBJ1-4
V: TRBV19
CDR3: CGSSLGARREKLFF
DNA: TGTGGCTCAAGTCTGGGGGCGCGTAGGGAAAAACTGTTTTTT

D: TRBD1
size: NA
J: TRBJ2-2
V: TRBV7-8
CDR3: CASSPSYLLWTGGSNTGELFF
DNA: TGTGCCAGCAGCCCCTCTTATTTGCTTTGGACAGGGGGGTCGAACACCGGGGAGCTGTTTTTT

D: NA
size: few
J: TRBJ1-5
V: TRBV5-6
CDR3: CASSLAGRAQPQHF
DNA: TGTGCCAGCAGCTTGGCAGGGAGGGCTCAGCCCCAGCATTTT

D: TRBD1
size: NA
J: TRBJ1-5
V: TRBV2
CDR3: CASSENRGNQPQHF
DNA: TGTGCCAGCAGTGAAAACAGGGGGAATCAGCCCCAGCATTTT

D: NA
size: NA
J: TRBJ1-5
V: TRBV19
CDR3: CASPRAGNRGNQPQHF
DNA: TGTGCCAGTCCCCGGGCAGGGAACAGAGGCAATCAGCCCCAGCATTTT

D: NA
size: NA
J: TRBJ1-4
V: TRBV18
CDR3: CASSPNVAGTTNEKLFF
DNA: TGTGCCAGCTCACCAAACGTGGCCGGGACAACTAATGAAAAACTGTTTTTT

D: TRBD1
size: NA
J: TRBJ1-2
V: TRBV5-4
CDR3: CASSLEDRGVAGYTF
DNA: TGTGCCAGCAGCTTGGAGGACAGGGGGGTCGCAGGCTACACCTTC

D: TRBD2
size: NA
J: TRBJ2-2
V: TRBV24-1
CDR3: CATSARPGGGELFF
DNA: TGTGCCACCAGTGCCCGCCCGGGAGGCGGGGAGCTGTTTTTT

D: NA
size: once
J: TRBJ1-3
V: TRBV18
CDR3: CASSPRVVASGNTIYF
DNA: TGTGCCAGCTCACCACGAGTGGTAGCGTCCGGAAACACCATATATTTT

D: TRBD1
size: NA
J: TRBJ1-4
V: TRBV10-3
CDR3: CAIRRDRGEKLFF
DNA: TGTGCCATCCGCCGGGACAGGGGGGAAAAACTGTTTTTT

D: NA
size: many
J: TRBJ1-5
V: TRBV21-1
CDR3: CASSTEKGARKIRPQHF
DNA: TGTGCCAGCAGCACCGAGAAAGGGGCAAGGAAGATAAGGCCCCAGCATTTT

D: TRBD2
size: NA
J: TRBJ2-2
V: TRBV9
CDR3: CASSVDRGVVTGELFF
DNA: TGTGCCAGCAGCGTAGACCGGGGGGTGGTAACCGGGGAGCTGTTTTTT